A single sample is the source of the 22 T cell receptor beta chains below, sequenced in a study of long-term antiretroviral therapy in people with HIV. Survey-level resolution applied to immunoSEQ assay v3.0. Sequenced by immunoSEQ multiplex PCR; TCRdb stores in-frame clones only, minus some. The sample carries 20,000 to 25,000 clones, 70% to 85% recorded once. The material was unsorted PBMCs, obtained 0.7 years before starting antiretroviral therapy. The receptors were sampled from a man aged 25-45 years with HIV.

The rearrangement uses TRBV6-5 and TRBJ1-1; D remains ambiguous. Between the trimmed V and J ends, which lost 5 bases and 2 bases, there was a span of 9 bases. From germline, CDR1 is MNHEY and CDR2 SVGAGI. The CDR3 length is 13 residues. As DNA, the CDR3 is TGTGCCAGCAGTGGAGTTCTTAACACTGAAGCTTTCTTT. Its translation is CASSGVLNTEAFF.

The rearrangement links TRBV10-1 to TRBJ2-5, with 15 bases fitting TRBD2. CDR1 WNHNN and CDR2 SYGVQD come from the germline V gene (reference sequence). With 11 bases clipped from V and 4 bases from J, the junction kept 17 bases outside the gene matches. The CDR3 has 18 amino acids. The CDR3 loop is CACPGLAGGPREGETQYF. The CDR3 region has the DNA TGCGCCTGCCCCGGACTAGCGGGAGGGCCGCGGGAGGGAGAGACCCAGTACTTC.

The chain couples TRBV28 to TRBJ1-3; 7 nucleotides agree with TRBD1. V lost 2 bases and J lost 4; bases outside the gene matches: 5. The CDR3 has 15 amino acids. The germline V gene has CDR1 MDHEN and CDR2 SYDVKM. CDR3 nucleotide sequence: TGTGCCAGCAGTTTAGCCGACAGGGCCGGAAACACCATATATTTT. Protein sequence: CASSLADRAGNTIYF.

The rearrangement joins TRBV11-2 to TRBJ1-6; 7 nucleotides line up with TRBD1. The CDR3 contains 15 residues. V trimming: 4 bases; J trimming: 6 bases; junction bases outside the gene matches: 6. Germline CDR1 is SGHAT and CDR2 is FQNNGV. The chain's CDR3 is CASSSLTGTNSPLHF. DNA for the CDR3: TGTGCCAGCAGCTCATTGACAGGGACTAATTCACCCCTCCACTTT.

A single count supports this clone. This chain connects TRBV10-3 to TRBJ2-1, with 10 positions matching TRBD2. CDR3 length equals 15 residues. CDR1 is ENHRY, CDR2 SYGVKD, per germline. Trimming removed 6 bases from V and 7 bases from J; junction bases left unmatched: 9. The DNA of the CDR3 is TGTGCCATCAGGGCTAGCGGGAGCCTAGGGAATGAGCAGTTCTTC. This translates into CAIRASGSLGNEQFF.

The CDR3 sequence: CASSSGLGSTEAFF. The CDR3 DNA follows: TGTGCCAGCAGTTCTGGGCTGGGGAGCACTGAAGCTTTCTTT. The chain uses TRBV27 and TRBJ1-1; D call uncertain. This CDR3 region has 14 residues. The V end was cut by 4 bases, the J end by 4 bases, with 13 bases between. The germline V gene encodes CDR1 MNHEY and CDR2 SMNVEV (reference sequence).

CDR3: CAWSAGQANQPQHF. CDR3 DNA: TGTGCCTGGAGTGCGGGGCAGGCAAATCAGCCCCAGCATTTT. This chain links TRBV30 with TRBJ1-5, with a weak D call TRBD1 (5 bases). The CDR3 consists of 14 residues. CDR1 is GTSNPN and CDR2 is SVGIG in the germline V gene (reference sequence). Trimming pared 1 base from V and 4 bases from J, leaving 11 bases between.

The V call is TRBV12-5, the J call TRBJ2-3; D not certain. Between the trimmed V and J ends, which lost 3 bases and 0 bases, there was a span of 1 base. The CDR3 has 12 residues. Germline V CDR1 and CDR2: LGHNT, FRNRAP. This chain's CDR3 is CASGFSTDTQYF. CDR3 nucleotides: TGTGCTAGTGGTTTTAGCACAGATACGCAGTATTTT.

This clone was found once. This chain connects TRBV18 to TRBJ1-1; D unclear. The CDR3 totals 16 residues. Germline V lookup: CDR1 KGHSH, CDR2 LQKENI. V shed 1 base and J shed 6 bases, with 18 bases lying between them. The CDR3 DNA reads as TGTGCCAGCTCACCACAGGATCCAGACAAGGTTCCTGAAGCTTTCTTT. This translates into CASSPQDPDKVPEAFF.

The CDR3 coding sequence is TGTGCCAGCAGCTTATGGGTTGGGCCATACAATGAGCAGTTCTTC. This encodes CASSLWVGPYNEQFF. The genes are TRBV13 and TRBJ2-1; D not resolved. The CDR3 loop spans 15 amino acids. The V gene lost 2 bases and the J gene lost 4 bases, with 12 bases spanning the gap. The V gene's germline CDR1 is PRHDT and CDR2 FYEKMQ (reference sequence). The entire variable domain, with the rest obtained from reference TRBV13 and TRBJ2-1, is as follows: AAGVIQSPRHLIKEKRETATLKCYPIPRHDTVYWYQQGPGQDPQFLISFYEKMQSDKGSIPDRFSAQQFSDYHSELNMSSLELGDSALYFCASSLWVGPYNEQFFGPGTRLTVL.

This chain connects TRBV27 to TRBJ2-7; 7 positions match TRBD1. This CDR3 has 15 residues. V was clipped by 0 bases and J by 3 bases; unmatched bases: 5. From germline, CDR1 is MNHEY and CDR2 SMNVEV (reference sequence). CDR3 protein: CASSLSETGNYEQYF. CDR3 coding DNA: TGTGCCAGCAGTTTATCGGAGACAGGGAACTACGAGCAGTACTTC.

This clone was detected only a few times. The chain links TRBV11-3 to TRBJ2-2, with a possible D match to TRBD1 (5 bases). CDR1 and CDR2 (germline): SGHNT, YENEEA. This CDR3 has 16 amino acids. Deletions cut 4 bases from V and 5 bases from J, with 17 bases between. The CDR3 DNA reads TGTGCCAGCAGCTCCGTCCAGGACACCCAAACCGGGGAGCTGTTTTTT. Its protein product is CASSSVQDTQTGELFF.

The chain is built from TRBV6-6 and TRBJ2-1; 12 bases fit TRBD1. Germline CDR1 reads MNHNY; CDR2 reads SVGAGI (reference sequence). The CDR3 is 14 residues long. J lost 7 bases, V lost 7 bases, and 5 bases had no gene match. The CDR3: CASKGTGGKNEQFF. CDR3 in DNA: TGTGCCAGCAAGGGGACAGGGGGCAAAAATGAGCAGTTCTTC.

The gene calls are TRBV28 and TRBJ2-5; D is perhaps TRBD2 (6 bases). This CDR3 has 15 residues. V was trimmed by 3 bases and J by 1 base, leaving 12 bases between them. CDR1 and CDR2 (germline): MDHEN, SYDVKM. CDR3 sequence reads: CASSFERGGQETQYF. In DNA form, the CDR3 reads TGTGCCAGCAGTTTTGAAAGGGGAGGCCAAGAGACCCAGTACTTC.

The gene calls are TRBV29-1 and TRBJ2-7; 10 bases are shared with TRBD1. Germline CDR1 reads SQVTM; CDR2 reads ANQGSEA. The CDR3 has 13 residues. V shed 2 bases, J shed 3 bases, and the junction held 1 base outside the gene matches. The chain's CDR3 is CSVERTGGYEQYF. CDR3 coding DNA: TGCAGCGTTGAAAGGACAGGGGGCTACGAGCAGTACTTC.

The chain has TRBV5-4 and TRBJ1-5, with D possibly TRBD1 on 6 matching bases. The CDR3 totals 14 residues. CDR1 is SGHNT and CDR2 is YYREEE in the germline V gene (reference sequence). V was cut by 4 bases and J by 2 bases, with 10 bases left in between. The CDR3 DNA sequence: TGTGCCAGCAGCATGGACAGTGGCAATCAGCCCCAGCATTTT. Translating gives CASSMDSGNQPQHF.

The gene calls are TRBV9 and TRBJ2-2; 13 bases agree with TRBD2. CDR3 length: 16 residues. The V and J ends lost 0 bases and 6 bases, in that order; junction bases with no gene match: 2. Per the germline V gene, CDR1 is SGDLS and CDR2 is YYNGEE. The CDR3 loop reads CASSVGGTSGAGELFF. The CDR3 DNA sequence: TGTGCCAGCAGCGTAGGGGGGACTAGCGGGGCCGGGGAGCTGTTTTTT.

This rearrangement joins TRBV28 to TRBJ2-5; 7 nucleotides match TRBD1. Germline CDR1 is MDHEN and CDR2 is SYDVKM. The CDR3 totals 15 residues. J gave up 5 bases and V 5 bases, and 11 bases lay outside the gene matches. This CDR3 is CASSRIIGGAETQYF. In nucleotides, the CDR3 is TGTGCCAGCAGTCGTATTATAGGGGGCGCGGAGACCCAGTACTTC.

The CDR3 nucleotides are TGCGCCAGCGGAGACAGTTACAATGAGCAGTTCTTC. Encoded protein: CASGDSYNEQFF. This chain joins TRBV5-1 and TRBJ2-1, with a possible D match to TRBD1 (5 bases). Germline V CDR1 and CDR2: SGHRS, YFSETQ. The CDR3 is made up of 12 amino acids. V gave up 7 bases and J gave up 4 bases, with 9 bases separating them.

The V gene is TRBV7-2, the J gene TRBJ2-3, with D maybe TRBD1 (5 bases). In germline, CDR1 is SGHTA, CDR2 FQGNSA. V lost 3 bases and J lost 6, with 10 bases in between. This CDR3 has 13 amino acids. CDR3 nucleotide sequence: TGTGCCAGCAGCTTCGCAAGGGGCGATACGCAGTATTTT. Its translation is CASSFARGDTQYF.

This rearrangement joins TRBV7-9 to TRBJ1-1; tentative D call: TRBD1 (5 bases). The CDR3 sequence is 13 residues long. V gave up 5 bases and J gave up 5 bases, with 12 bases separating them. Germline V gene lookup returns CDR1 SEHNR and CDR2 FQNEAQ (reference sequence). The CDR3 sequence is CASSPGPGTEAFF. The CDR3 region has the DNA TGTGCCAGCAGCCCAGGGCCGGGAACTGAAGCTTTCTTT.

This sequence joins TRBV15 and TRBJ2-6; maybe TRBD1 (5 bases). Trimming took off 8 bases at V and 3 bases at J, with 14 bases between the two ends. The V gene's germline CDR1 is LNHNV and CDR2 YYDKDF (reference sequence). The CDR3 runs to 15 residues. The DNA of the CDR3 is TGTGCCACCTGGGGCCCGGGCTTTGGGGCCAACGTCCTGACTTTC. Residues: CATWGPGFGANVLTF. Using reference TRBV15 and TRBJ2-6 for the parts outside the CDR3, the full variable domain is DAMVIQNPRYQVTQFGKPVTLSCSQTLNHNVMYWYQQKSSQAPKLLFHYYDKDFNNEADTPDNFQSRRPNTSFCFLDIRSPGLGDTAMYLCATWGPGFGANVLTFGAGSRLTVL.